The 31 T cell receptor beta chains below all came from one sample that was sequenced in a study of fetal regulatory T cell absence and autoimmunity. Clones were sequenced by immunoSEQ multiplex PCR, and TCRdb holds only the in-frame ones, with some missing. Of about 43,000 clones detected, approximately 83% appear once; the ten largest clones hold less than 0.5%. The sample was cord blood. Receptors were obtained from a newborn boy with IPEX syndrome.

This clone was recorded only once. The rearrangement uses TRBV5-1 and TRBJ2-6; no clear D. V lost 0 bases, J lost 2 bases, and 3 bases lay in between. Germline CDR1 reads SGHRS; CDR2 reads YFSETQ. CDR3 length: 14 amino acids. CDR3 DNA: TGCGCCAGCAGCTTGGGGGCTGGGGCCAACGTCCTGACTTTC. Protein sequence: CASSLGAGANVLTF.

The chain is built from TRBV12-5 and TRBJ1-2; no clear D. Germline CDR1 reads LGHNT; CDR2 reads FRNRAP. The CDR3 is 14 residues long. The V end lost 6 bases, the J end lost 2 bases, and 13 bases lay between the germline ends. In DNA, the CDR3 is TGTGCTAGTGGGCTGGGAAGAGAAAACTATGGCTACACCTTC. This translates into CASGLGRENYGYTF.

Here the CDR3 DNA reads TGTGCCAGCAGCTTCCAGGGGGCTAACTATGGCTACACCTTC. It specifies CASSFQGANYGYTF. The rearrangement links TRBV5-6 to TRBJ1-2; 7 bases align to TRBD1. CDR1 is SGHDT and CDR2 is YYEEEE in the germline V gene. The ends lost 2 bases at V and 0 bases at J; junction bases unmatched: 1. This CDR3 is built from 14 residues.

The V call is TRBV7-2, the J call TRBJ2-7, with D perhaps TRBD2 (6 bases). V shed 0 bases and J shed 4 bases, with 13 bases lying between them. Per the germline V gene, CDR1 is SGHTA and CDR2 is FQGNSA. This CDR3 is 15 amino acids long. CDR3: CASSLAHGTLYEQYF. In DNA form, the CDR3 reads TGTGCCAGCAGCTTAGCGCATGGGACTCTATACGAGCAGTACTTC.

This chain connects TRBV2 to TRBJ2-7; D unresolved. Trimming cost V 1 base and J 0 bases, with 13 bases left between them. The germline CDR1 and CDR2 sequences are SNHLY and FYNNEI. The CDR3 has 16 amino acids. CDR3 coding DNA: TGTGCCAGCAGTGAAGGAGGTATCTTATTCTCCTACGAGCAGTACTTC. Encoded protein: CASSEGGILFSYEQYF.

V and J are TRBV5-1 and TRBJ2-3; weak D call: TRBD1 (5 bases). The CDR3 runs to 14 residues. The V end was cut by 0 bases, the J end by 5 bases, with 10 bases between. The germline gives CDR1 SGHRS, CDR2 YFSETQ. CDR3 nucleotide sequence: TGCGCCAGCAGCTTGGCCCAGGGTGTAGATACGCAGTATTTT. Amino acid sequence: CASSLAQGVDTQYF.

This chain joins TRBV27 and TRBJ2-3; D is unclear. This CDR3 has 15 amino acids. The germline CDR1 and CDR2 sequences are MNHEY and SMNVEV (reference sequence). Trimming took off 6 bases at V and 4 bases at J, with 17 bases between the two ends. This chain's CDR3 is CASRKGPQFPDTQYF. CDR3 nucleotide sequence: TGTGCCAGCAGGAAGGGTCCTCAGTTCCCAGATACGCAGTATTTT.

This clone occurred once. The gene calls are TRBV7-9 and TRBJ2-7; a weak D match, TRBD2 (5 bases). Trimming took off 1 base at V and 6 bases at J, with 22 bases between the two ends. Germline V gene sequence: CDR1 SEHNR, CDR2 FQNEAQ (reference sequence). The CDR3 has 17 amino acids. The CDR3 protein is CASSLDPYADNRGEQYF. In DNA form, the CDR3 reads TGTGCCAGCAGCTTAGATCCCTATGCCGACAACCGGGGCGAGCAGTACTTC. The variable domain in full, with the rest retrieved from reference TRBV7-9 and TRBJ2-7, is DTGVSQNPRHKITKRGQNVTFRCDPISEHNRLYWYRQTLGQGPEFLTYFQNEAQLEKSRLLSDRFSAERPKGSFSTLEIQRTEQGDSAMYLCASSLDPYADNRGEQYFGPGTRLTVT.

V gene TRBV6-1 combines with J gene TRBJ2-3; 7 bases agree with TRBD2. V shed 6 bases and J 3 bases; nucleotides not matched to a gene: 9. CDR1 is MNHNS and CDR2 is SASEGT in the germline V gene. CDR3 length equals 15 residues. The CDR3 DNA reads as TGTGCCAGCAGGCTACTAGCGCACGGGACAGATACGCAGTATTTT. Its protein is CASRLLAHGTDTQYF.

V usage is TRBV7-2 and J usage is TRBJ2-1; 9 bases align to TRBD2. CDR1 is SGHTA, CDR2 FQGNSA, per germline. After removal of 1 base from V and 6 bases from J, the junction contained 4 bases not matched to a gene. CDR3 length: 15 residues. This CDR3 reads CASSLGGGGRNEQFF. The CDR3 DNA follows: TGTGCCAGCAGCTTAGGCGGGGGGGGCCGCAATGAGCAGTTCTTC. Full variable domain (missing parts from reference TRBV7-2 and TRBJ2-1): GAGVSQSPSNKVTEKGKDVELRCDPISGHTALYWYRQSLGQGLEFLIYFQGNSAPDKSGLPSDRFSAERTGGSVSTLTIQRTQQEDSAVYLCASSLGGGGRNEQFFGPGTRLTVL.

V is TRBV27 and J is TRBJ2-3; D possibly corresponds to TRBD1 (5 bases). The V gene's germline CDR1 is MNHEY and CDR2 SMNVEV (reference sequence). With 6 bases removed from V and 4 bases from J, the gap between germline ends came to 17 bases. This CDR3 is 15 amino acids long. CDR3 loop: CASSPLSQGADTQYF. As DNA, the CDR3 is TGTGCCAGCAGCCCACTGTCGCAAGGGGCAGATACGCAGTATTTT.

This rearrangement joins TRBV19 to TRBJ1-5; no clear D. V was trimmed by 3 bases and J by 0 bases, leaving 6 bases between them. This CDR3 has 14 residues. Germline V gene lookup returns CDR1 LNHDA and CDR2 SQIVND (reference sequence). CDR3 nucleotides: TGTGCCAGTAGTATGACATATAGCAATCAGCCCCAGCATTTT. Its protein product is CASSMTYSNQPQHF.

The chain recombines TRBV19 with TRBJ1-1; the D is unclear. The CDR3 loop spans 13 amino acids. V was shortened by 3 bases and J by 3 bases, with 8 bases between the two germline ends. Germline CDR1 reads LNHDA; CDR2 reads SQIVND (reference sequence). The CDR3 DNA reads as TGTGCCAGTAGTATTGCCGGGGACACTGAAGCTTTCTTT. Translating gives CASSIAGDTEAFF.

The rearrangement joins TRBV2 to TRBJ2-5; D unclear. V lost 5 bases and J 4 bases, leaving 11 bases between the germline ends. CDR3 size: 13 residues. Germline CDR1 is SNHLY and CDR2 is FYNNEI. CDR3 amino acids: CASSIGNGETQYF. The CDR3 region has the DNA TGTGCCAGCAGTATCGGAAACGGAGAGACCCAGTACTTC.

This sequence joins TRBV6-1 and TRBJ2-7; unclear D gene. CDR1 and CDR2 from the germline V gene are MNHNS and SASEGT. V was pared by 0 bases and J by 2 bases, with 5 bases between. CDR3 length: 13 amino acids. Written as DNA, the CDR3 is TGTGCCAGCAGTGAAGCTTACACCTACGAGCAGTACTTC. Protein sequence: CASSEAYTYEQYF.

J is TRBJ2-5 and V is TRBV12-5, with D tentatively TRBD2 (6 bases). V lost 4 bases, J lost 1 base, and 13 bases lay in between. The CDR3 covers 15 residues. Germline assignment: CDR1 LGHNT and CDR2 FRNRAP. CDR3: CASGWRAGIQETQYF. CDR3 in DNA: TGTGCTAGTGGTTGGAGGGCGGGAATCCAAGAGACCCAGTACTTC.

This chain joins TRBV29-1 and TRBJ2-7; D may be TRBD2 (6 bases). Germline-derived CDR1 and CDR2 are SQVTM and ANQGSEA. Trimming stripped 7 bases from V and 4 bases from J, with 14 bases between. This CDR3 spans 12 amino acids. DNA for the CDR3: TGCAGCGCTAGGGACGGACTATACGAGCAGTACTTC. This sequence encodes CSARDGLYEQYF.

V gene TRBV30 combines with J gene TRBJ2-7; 10 positions match TRBD2. The CDR3 runs 13 residues. With 4 bases clipped from V and 4 bases from J, the junction kept 4 bases outside the gene matches. CDR1 and CDR2 (germline): GTSNPN, SVGIG (reference sequence). CDR3 region: CAWTGLADYEQYF. DNA of the CDR3: TGTGCCTGGACTGGACTAGCGGATTACGAGCAGTACTTC.

The chain employs TRBV21-1 and TRBJ2-1; the table's TRBD2 call for D was not verified on the DNA. TRBV21-1 is a known pseudogene. The CDR3 sequence is 16 residues long. The CDR3, as DNA: TGTGCCAGCAGCAAAAAGCGGGAGGGACCCTACAATGAGCAGTTCTTC. Amino acids: CASSKKREGPYNEQFF.

The chain recombines TRBV29-1 with TRBJ1-2, with 7 nucleotides matching TRBD1. CDR1 is SQVTM, CDR2 ANQGSEA, per germline. CDR3 length: 13 residues. J was trimmed by 5 bases and V by 4 bases; bases with no gene match: 7. CDR3 in DNA: TGCAGCGTTGGGGGGGACAGCGGTTATGGCTACACCTTC. Its protein is CSVGGDSGYGYTF. Full variable domain (rest looked up from reference TRBV29-1 and TRBJ1-2): SAVISQKPSRDICQRGTSLTIQCQVDSQVTMMFWYRQQPGQSLTLIATANQGSEATYESGFVIDKFPISRPNLTFSTLTVSNMSPEDSSIYLCSVGGDSGYGYTFGSGTRLTVV.

This clone was seen more than once but under ten times. The CDR3 here is CASSLVWTADYGYTF. The CDR3, as DNA: TGTGCCAGCAGCTTAGTGTGGACAGCTGACTATGGCTACACCTTC. The rearrangement links TRBV7-2 to TRBJ1-2, with D possibly being TRBD1 (6 bases). The CDR3 has 15 residues. The germline CDR1 and CDR2 sequences are SGHTA and FQGNSA. The ends were cut back, 1 base at V and 3 bases at J, with 12 bases in the middle.

The chain recombines TRBV6-5 with TRBJ2-3; 7 nucleotides line up with TRBD1. This CDR3 contains 15 residues. Per the germline V gene, CDR1 is MNHEY and CDR2 is SVGAGI. Losses at the gene ends were 5 bases for V and 0 bases for J; bases not matched to a gene: 5. The CDR3 DNA follows: TGTGCCAGCAGTACCGACAGGGCTAGCACAGATACGCAGTATTTT. Amino acids: CASSTDRASTDTQYF.

This clone was counted a single time. This sequence joins TRBV1 and TRBJ2-7; the table names TRBD2, a call not compared with the DNA. TRBV1 is a pseudogene. The CDR3 is 15 amino acids. In nucleotides, the CDR3 is TGCACCAGCAGCCAAGGGACTAGCGGCTCCTACGAGCAGTACTTC. Its protein product is CTSSQGTSGSYEQYF.

The V gene is TRBV9, the J gene TRBJ2-1, with 14 bases identical to TRBD2. The CDR3 runs 16 residues. Germline-derived CDR1 and CDR2 are SGDLS and YYNGEE. The V segment lost 2 bases and the J segment 5 bases; nucleotides outside the gene matches: 3. CDR3 DNA sequence: TGTGCCAGCAGCGTGACTAGCGGGAGGGGCCACAATGAGCAGTTCTTC. This gives the protein CASSVTSGRGHNEQFF.

V gene TRBV19 combines with J gene TRBJ2-2; D is uncertain. Deletions cut 2 bases from V and 4 bases from J, with 5 bases between. Germline assignment: CDR1 LNHDA and CDR2 SQIVND (reference sequence). The CDR3 contains 13 residues. The CDR3 DNA follows: TGTGCCAGTAGTATACAGGTCACCGGGGAGCTGTTTTTT. Protein: CASSIQVTGELFF.

The chain employs TRBV7-9 and TRBJ1-2; maybe TRBD1 (5 bases). Germline CDR1 is SEHNR and CDR2 is FQNEAQ (reference sequence). This CDR3 contains 12 residues. V shed 2 bases and J shed 8 bases, with 9 bases lying between them. DNA of the CDR3: TGTGCCAGCAGCTTACAGGGAGGCGGCTACACCTTC. Amino acids: CASSLQGGGYTF.

CDR3 amino acids: CASSYRDRSMNTEAFF. The CDR3 DNA follows: TGTGCCAGCAGCTACCGGGACAGGTCGATGAACACTGAAGCTTTCTTT. The chain carries TRBV11-1 and TRBJ1-1; 8 nucleotides align to TRBD1. CDR1 is SGHAT, CDR2 FQDESV, per germline (reference sequence). Trimming took 4 bases from V and 0 from J; bases not matched to a gene: 7. The CDR3 has 16 residues.

This sequence joins TRBV6-6 and TRBJ2-5; no clear D. The CDR3 is 13 amino acids. Per germline, CDR1 MNHNY and CDR2 SVGAGI (reference sequence). V lost 5 bases, J lost 8 bases, and 15 bases lay in between. CDR3: CASSKYILPTQYF. For the CDR3, the DNA is TGTGCCAGCAGTAAATACATCCTCCCCACCCAGTACTTC.

The V gene is TRBV6-1, the J gene TRBJ2-3; perhaps TRBD1 as D (6 bases). The CDR3 sequence is 16 residues long. Looked up from germline, CDR1 is MNHNS and CDR2 is SASEGT. The ends were cut back, 3 bases at V and 2 bases at J, with 15 bases in the middle. CDR3 nucleotides: TGTGCCAGCAGTGAGGACGACAGGAGCTACACAGATACGCAGTATTTT. It encodes CASSEDDRSYTDTQYF.

This clone has a handful of counts. Germline and junction disagree at one end, which may indicate a read error. The CDR3, as DNA: TGTGCCAGCAGCTTAGGTGGGACAGGGTGTAACTTC. Its protein is CASSLGGTGCNF. The chain is built from TRBV7-2 and TRBJ2-7, with TRBD1 matching 9 bases. The CDR3 spans 12 residues. Germline assignment: CDR1 SGHTA and CDR2 FQGNSA.

This clone was counted between two and nine times. This chain's CDR3 is CASSHRGLGQPQHF. CDR3 DNA sequence: TGTGCCAGCAGCCACAGGGGGCTAGGTCAGCCCCAGCATTTT. The J gene is TRBJ1-5, the V gene TRBV25-1; TRBD1 matches 9 bases. The CDR3 sequence is 14 residues long. Germline CDR1 MGHDK, CDR2 SYGVNS. Trimming removed 6 bases from V and 6 bases from J; junction bases left unmatched: 6.